Included here is one T cell receptor (beta chain) sequence, with context. The record originates from a study of blood T cell repertoires in COVID-19. Whole-study context: The samples span acute and convalescent COVID-19 from the United States, Italy and Spain. The analysed material was cDNA or gDNA that came from T cells, B-cell-depleted T cells, or PBMCs.

Per the study methods: Reference gene primer amplification gave nucleated cell count estimates. Profiling relied on immunoSEQ multiplex PCR, and the TCRdb table lists in-frame clones only, not all of them. V, J and clone size reflect that table, while D and trimming were determined from the DNA. The repertoire consists of 85,000 to 95,000 clones, with around three quarters occurring once and the leading ten covering around 7%. The V gene's germline CDR1 is SQVTM and CDR2 ANQGSEA. Deletions cut 1 base from V and 2 bases from J, with 11 bases between. This CDR3 contains 14 residues. This receptor was identified in a man in his 70s with acute or convalescent COVID-19. Sample: peripheral blood. This sequence joins TRBV29-1 and TRBJ1-2, with D perhaps TRBD1 (5 bases). The CDR3 sequence: CSVEGRGKNYGYTF. The CDR3 bases are TGCAGCGTTGAAGGGCGGGGCAAGAACTATGGCTACACCTTC.